Sequencing of this TCR beta chain was carried out in a study of response to subunit inactivated influenza vaccine. General observations from the study: Authors suggested each seasonal influenza vaccination recruits few new T cells.

TCRdb reanalysed the RT-PCR reads using MiXCR and keeps one entry per CDR3 protein. This table holds about 530,000 distinct CDR3 sequences, over 9.5% found once. V lost 6 bases, J lost 4 bases, and 6 bases stayed unmatched. The CDR3 is 13 amino acids. This clonotype was counted only a few times. Its target is not known. Sequenced material: PBMCs from blood, taken on the day of vaccination. This receptor was identified in a man between 45 and 60 years old who received an inactivated influenza vaccine. The chain couples TRBV12-3 or TRBV12-4 to TRBJ2-7, with 7 bases matching TRBD1. The CDR3 DNA follows: TGTGCCAGCAGGCCGGGCAGGGGGTACGAGCAGTACTTC. Residues: CASRPGRGYEQYF.